This T cell receptor (beta chain) was sequenced in a study of T cells in Graves' hyperthyroidism and ophthalmopathy. For this clonotype: As yet, its antigen is unknown.

RNA transcripts gave rise to amplified TCR beta CDR3 regions. HTBI primers were the set used in a first-round RT-PCR of the TCR CDR3. TCRdb used MiXCR to reprocess the multiplex PCR reads, holding one entry per CDR3 protein. The repertoire includes approximately 640,000 distinct CDR3 sequences, about 45% of them detected once, and about 7.7% sits in the top ten. The V and J ends lost 4 bases and 0 bases respectively, with 10 bases between them. Germline V lookup: CDR1 SNHLY, CDR2 FYNNEI. The CDR3 consists of 15 residues. Regarding the study as a whole: The model identified upcoming ophthalmopathy a median about 7.1 months ahead of onset.

This chain uses TRBV2 with TRBJ1-3; D might be TRBD1 (5 bases). The sequencing sample was made of peripheral blood or thyroid tissue (not recorded which). This clonotype originated in an adult man with Graves' disease, either hyperthyroidism or ophthalmopathy (not recorded which). CDR3 loop: CASSVWDLSGNTIYF. In DNA, the CDR3 is TGTGCCAGCAGTGTCTGGGACCTCTCTGGAAACACCATATATTTT. Looking up the rest from reference TRBV2 and TRBJ1-3 gives the full variable domain: EPEVTQTPSHQVTQMGQEVILRCVPISNHLYFYWYRQILGQKVEFLVSFYNNEISEKSEIFDDQFSVERPDGSNFTLKIRSTKLEDSAMYFCASSVWDLSGNTIYFGEGSWLTVV.